The subject of this entry is one TCR beta chain. Its antigen is as yet unknown. 60 Vbeta and 13 Jbeta primers were used in PCR. Repertoires were generated with immunoSEQ multiplex PCR, while TCRdb's copy carries only in-frame clones and drops some. This table holds under 150,000 clones, about four fifths found once. These data belong to a study of cytomegalovirus exposure and HLA in healthy donors. The study, taken as a whole, reports: In a later analysis, several top co-occurrence clusters appeared linked to parvovirus B19, influenza, CMV and Epstein-Barr virus. The study recorded 150 to 200 TCR beta chains that were cytomegalovirus-associated.

The CDR3 has 18 amino acids. Germline-derived CDR1 and CDR2 are MGHDK and SYGVNS. After removal of 3 bases from V and 8 bases from J, the junction contained 16 bases not matched to a gene. This TCR came from a man younger than 35 in good health and CMV-seronegative. The sequencing input was PBMCs. The V and J genes are TRBV25-1 and TRBJ2-1; 10 positions agree with TRBD1. Here the CDR3 reads CASSETGGRGTKPYEQFF. The DNA of the CDR3 is TGTGCCAGCAGTGAGACAGGGGGCCGCGGGACTAAGCCCTATGAGCAGTTCTTC. Full variable domain (remainder filled in from reference TRBV25-1 and TRBJ2-1): EADIYQTPRYLVIGTGKKITLECSQTMGHDKMYWYQQDPGMELHLIHYSYGVNSTEKGDLSSESTVSRIRTEHFPLTLESARPSHTSQYLCASSETGGRGTKPYEQFFGPGTRLTVL.